This entry describes one T cell receptor (beta chain). What it recognizes is unknown. PCR amplification relied on 60 Vbeta primers (plus 13 Jbeta primers). TCRdb's table, derived via immunoSEQ multiplex PCR, lists solely in-frame clones and lacks some. The top ten hold about 0.63% of the sample, which has about 130,000 clones, 81% seen once. This specimen belongs to a study of cytomegalovirus exposure and HLA in healthy donors. Study-wide findings and caveats: Association of 15,000 to 20,000 TCR beta sequences with HLA alleles was found at 0.05 false discovery rate in a later analysis. Rates of TCR association differed by HLA locus in a later analysis, with DRB1 highest and HLA-C lowest.

Trimming left V 5 bases short and J 0 bases short, with 20 bases between. Germline lookup yields CDR1 SGHDT and CDR2 YYEEEE. This CDR3 is built from 18 residues. The rearrangement uses TRBV5-6 and TRBJ2-2; possibly TRBD2 for D (6 bases). Sample: PBMCs. The origin of this receptor is a man between 18 and 35 years old in good health and CMV-seronegative. The CDR3 DNA reads as TGTGCCAGCAGGGGGGGTACCGGCCGTTCTACGAACACCGGGGAGCTGTTTTTT. It specifies CASRGGTGRSTNTGELFF. Combining the CDR3 with reference TRBV5-6 and TRBJ2-2 gives the whole variable domain DAGVTQSPTHLIKTRGQQVTLRCSPKSGHDTVSWYQQALGQGPQFIFQYYEEEERQRGNFPDRFSGHQFPNYSSELNVNALLLGDSALYLCASRGGTGRSTNTGELFFGEGSRLTVL.